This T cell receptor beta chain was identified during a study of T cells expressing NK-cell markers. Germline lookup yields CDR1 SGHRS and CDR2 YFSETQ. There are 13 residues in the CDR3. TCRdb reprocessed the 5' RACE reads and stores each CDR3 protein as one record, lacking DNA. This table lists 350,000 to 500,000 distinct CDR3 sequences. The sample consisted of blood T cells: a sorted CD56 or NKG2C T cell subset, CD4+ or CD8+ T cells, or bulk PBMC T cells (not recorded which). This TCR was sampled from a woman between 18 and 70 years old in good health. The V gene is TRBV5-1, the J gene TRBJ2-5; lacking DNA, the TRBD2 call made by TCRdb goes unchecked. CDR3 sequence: CASSSTPSLTQYF.